The 19 T cell receptor beta chains given below trace back to one sample, sequenced in a study of breast tumors, draining lymph nodes, adjacent tissues (dated by TCRdb to between 2015 and 2016). Library prep was done by multiplex PCR. The sequencer was an Illumina HiSeq 2000. The public reads were quality trimmed at Q25 with fastp and then assembled into clones with MiXCR by TCRdb, keeping productive beta chains. When rows share a CDR3 protein, they turn into one entry using the most common DNA and genes. This sample lists 200,000 to 300,000 distinct CDR3 sequences; about 30% were detected once. Together, the top ten hold over 0.95% of the sample. The axillary draining lymph nodes of breast cancer patients were the source of the lymph node samples. Material for sequencing was axillary lymph node tissue. The source is a female donor with breast cancer. Some clones in this sample may be carry-over from other donors' samples.

This clonotype occurred many times. The V call is TRBV12-3 or TRBV12-4, the J call TRBJ2-6; D call uncertain. The CDR3 has 14 residues. Deletions cut 6 bases from V and 0 bases from J, with 6 bases between. CDR3 nucleotide sequence: TGTGCCAGCAGGCGTGACTCTGGGGCCAACGTCCTGACTTTC. The encoded protein is CASRRDSGANVLTF.

This clonotype was observed at least ten times. The V call is TRBV11-3, the J call TRBJ2-1, with D possibly matching TRBD1 (5 bases). V was cut by 0 bases and J by 13 bases, with 13 bases left in between. CDR3 size: 13 residues. Germline-derived CDR1 and CDR2 are SGHNT and YENEEA. CDR3 region: CASSLDRRDLQFF. The CDR3 coding sequence is TGTGCCAGCAGCTTAGATCGCAGGGATCTCCAGTTCTTC.

The chain recombines TRBV10-2 with TRBJ2-3, with 10 bases fitting TRBD1. The V gene's germline CDR1 is WSHSY and CDR2 SAAADI. V lost 7 bases, J lost 2 bases, and 9 bases stayed unmatched. The CDR3 consists of 16 residues. In DNA, the CDR3 is TGCGCCAGCATCCCAGACAGGGGGCGGGTCACAGATACGCAGTATTTT. Protein product: CASIPDRGRVTDTQYF.

To note about this clonotype: A much larger clone is a single base away; this may be a read error. The genes are TRBV24-1 and TRBJ2-7; D is possibly TRBD1 or TRBD2 (5 bases each). In germline, CDR1 is KGHDR, CDR2 SFDVKD. The V end lost 11 bases, the J end lost 7 bases, and 23 bases lay between the germline ends. The CDR3 length is 14 residues. CDR3 protein: CASRAGASTREQYF. CDR3 DNA sequence: TGTGCCAGCAGGGCCGGGGCTAGCACAAGGGAGCAGTACTTC.

The table lists this clonotype with many counts. The CDR3 loop is CASSQGLADTQYF. In DNA, the CDR3 is TGTGCCAGCAGCCAGGGGTTGGCAGATACGCAGTATTTT. The chain combines TRBV9 with TRBJ2-3, with a weak D call TRBD1 (6 bases). Trimming shortened V by 4 bases and J by 4 bases, and 10 bases separated the two germline ends. The CDR3 loop spans 13 amino acids. Germline values: CDR1 SGDLS, CDR2 YYNGEE. Complete variable domain (other parts from reference TRBV9 and TRBJ2-3): DSGVTQTPKHLITATGQRVTLRCSPRSGDLSVYWYQQSLDQGLQFLIQYYNGEERAKGNILERFSAQQFPDLHSELNLSSLELGDSALYFCASSQGLADTQYFGPGTRLTVL.

This clonotype was observed at least ten times. This chain uses TRBV5-6 with TRBJ2-5; TRBD1 is a possible D gene (6 bases). The CDR3 has 17 residues. Looked up from germline, CDR1 is SGHDT and CDR2 is YYEEEE. The V end lost 2 bases, the J end lost 2 bases, and 19 bases lay between the germline ends. CDR3 sequence: CASSFYMARQEQETQYF. As DNA, the CDR3 is TGTGCCAGCAGCTTTTATATGGCCAGACAGGAACAAGAGACCCAGTACTTC. Supplemented by reference TRBV5-6 and TRBJ2-5, the full variable domain reads DAGVTQSPTHLIKTRGQQVTLRCSPKSGHDTVSWYQQALGQGPQFIFQYYEEEERQRGNFPDRFSGHQFPNYSSELNVNALLLGDSALYLCASSFYMARQEQETQYFGPGTRLLVL.

This clonotype was detected many times. The chain carries TRBV11-3 and TRBJ2-6; possibly TRBD1 or TRBD2 for D (5 bases each). CDR3 size: 17 residues. The V gene's germline CDR1 is SGHNT and CDR2 YENEEA. V was clipped by 5 bases and J by 1 base, with 15 bases between them. The DNA for the CDR3 is TGTGCCAGCAGCCGGGGCTTGGGGAATTCTGGGGCCAACGTCCTGACTTTC. Translated, it gives CASSRGLGNSGANVLTF.

This clonotype was detected ten times or more. The chain joins TRBV7-3 to TRBJ2-5; TRBD2 aligns across 7 bases. Per germline, CDR1 SGHTA and CDR2 FQGTGA. The V segment lost 1 base and the J segment 5 bases; nucleotides outside the gene matches: 7. The CDR3 loop spans 15 amino acids. The DNA of the CDR3 is TGTGCCAGCAGCTTAATCGCGGGAGCATGGGAGACCCAGTACTTC. Translation gives CASSLIAGAWETQYF.

This clonotype occurred many times. The chain joins TRBV5-5 to TRBJ2-3; D gene unclear. The CDR3 is made up of 15 amino acids. Trimming removed 7 bases at V and 6 bases at J, with 21 bases between. In germline, CDR1 is SGHKS, CDR2 YYEKEE (reference sequence). CDR3 region: CASSWLSDPLDTQYF. The DNA of the CDR3 is TGTGCCAGCTCGTGGCTCAGCGACCCATTGGATACGCAGTATTTT.

This clonotype came up many times. The genes are TRBV2 and TRBJ2-2; maybe TRBD1 (5 bases). V was trimmed by 0 bases and J by 4 bases, leaving 24 bases between them. Germline CDR1 reads SNHLY; CDR2 reads FYNNEI. The CDR3 runs to 20 residues. The CDR3 DNA reads as TGTGCCAGCAGTGAAGCGCTTTGGTCGGTTTCCAGGGATGGCACCGGGGAGCTGTTTTTT. It translates to CASSEALWSVSRDGTGELFF.

This clonotype was seen many times. The CDR3 region is CASSDSGETQYF. CDR3 in DNA: TGTGCCAGCAGTGACTCGGGGGAGACCCAGTACTTC. The chain combines TRBV6-1 with TRBJ2-5, with D maybe TRBD2 (5 bases). Per the germline V gene, CDR1 is MNHNS and CDR2 is SASEGT. This CDR3 contains 12 residues. Trimming removed 3 bases at V and 5 bases at J, with 7 bases between.

This clonotype was counted at least ten times. This chain joins TRBV7-2 and TRBJ1-4, with D tentatively TRBD1 (5 bases). The CDR3 consists of 15 residues. Trimming pared 5 bases from V and 3 bases from J, leaving 13 bases between. CDR1 is SGHTA and CDR2 is FQGNSA in the germline V gene. CDR3 nucleotide sequence: TGTGCCAGCAGCGTCGCCGGGACGGCTAATGAAAAACTGTTTTTT. Its translation is CASSVAGTANEKLFF.

In this sample, this clonotype turned up many times. V is TRBV19 and J is TRBJ1-5; weak D call: TRBD1 (5 bases). V gave up 7 bases and J gave up 11 bases, with 24 bases separating them. The CDR3 extends over 15 amino acids. Germline assignment: CDR1 LNHDA and CDR2 SQIVND (reference sequence). CDR3 protein: CASTPRWTTLSAQHF. CDR3 DNA sequence: TGTGCCAGTACCCCTAGGTGGACAACCTTATCAGCCCAGCATTTT.

Many counts were recorded for this clonotype. V is TRBV20-1 and J is TRBJ2-1; 11 nucleotides align to TRBD2. CDR3 length: 14 residues. V was clipped by 6 bases and J by 7 bases; unmatched bases: 8. Per germline, CDR1 DFQATT and CDR2 SNEGSKA (reference sequence). The CDR3 region is CSAPTSGMWNEQFF. DNA for the CDR3: TGCAGTGCCCCGACTAGCGGGATGTGGAATGAGCAGTTCTTC.

This clonotype has only a few counts. The chain is built from TRBV27 and TRBJ2-5, with TRBD1 matching over 9 bases. CDR1 and CDR2 (germline): MNHEY, SMNVEV (reference sequence). The CDR3 is 14 residues long. After removal of 5 bases from V and 4 bases from J, the junction contained 5 bases not matched to a gene. CDR3 region: CASSTSTGGETQYF. CDR3 DNA: TGTGCCAGCAGTACCTCGACAGGGGGAGAGACCCAGTACTTC.

This chain links TRBV7-2 with TRBJ1-4; D gene ambiguous. This CDR3 comprises 13 residues. Per germline, CDR1 SGHTA and CDR2 FQGNSA. V lost 1 base and J 14 bases, leaving 14 bases between the germline ends. This CDR3 is CASSLGANERLFF. CDR3 DNA: TGTGCCAGCAGCTTAGGAGCTAATGAAAGGCTGTTTTTT.

For this clonotype: A single base separates this from a much larger clone, so it may be a read error. The CDR3 region is CASSWTAHSGANVLTF. CDR3 DNA sequence: TGTGCCAGCAGTTGGACCGCACACTCTGGGGCCAACGTCCTGACTTTC. V gene TRBV10-3 combines with J gene TRBJ2-6; D not resolved. This CDR3 is 16 amino acids long. CDR1 ENHRY and CDR2 SYGVKD come from the germline V gene.

This clonotype appeared many times. This rearrangement joins TRBV5-1 to TRBJ1-2, with TRBD1 identical over 7 bases. Germline values: CDR1 SGHRS, CDR2 YFSETQ. V was pared by 0 bases and J by 5 bases, with 4 bases of the junction left unmatched. The length of the CDR3 is 14 residues. CDR3 sequence: CASSLDRGRYGYTF. CDR3 sequence (DNA): TGCGCCAGCAGCTTGGACAGGGGTCGATATGGCTACACCTTC.

This clonotype was detected ten times or more. At one end the junction does not follow the germline gene, possibly because of a read error. The genes are TRBV7-7 and TRBJ2-7; 9 bases agree with TRBD1. Germline CDR1 SSHAT, CDR2 FNYEAQ (reference sequence). The CDR3 has 14 amino acids. The CDR3 DNA reads as TGTGCTAGCAGCCCGAGACAGGGGGACCACGAGCAGTACTTC. Its translation is CASSPRQGDHEQYF.